Each of the 10 T cell receptor beta chains below was sequenced from the same sample in a study of cytomegalovirus exposure and HLA in healthy donors. PCR involved 60 Vbeta and 13 Jbeta primers. Some clones are missing from TCRdb's copy, which holds only in-frame ones; the method was immunoSEQ multiplex PCR. The data hold about 150,000 clones, with 74% observed a single time. The sequencing sample was made of PBMCs. The receptors stem from a man aged 30 to 39 in good health and CMV-seronegative.

This chain links TRBV7-6 with TRBJ1-6, with 11 nucleotides matching TRBD1. The trim removed 5 bases at V and 6 bases at J, leaving 3 bases unmatched. This CDR3 region has 15 residues. Per germline, CDR1 SGHVS and CDR2 FNYEAQ. The CDR3: CASSTGTGGNSPLHF. DNA for the CDR3: TGTGCCAGCAGCACTGGGACAGGGGGTAATTCACCCCTCCACTTT.

CDR3 region: CASIGAGQGTEAFF. The CDR3 DNA sequence: TGTGCCAGCATTGGGGCAGGGCAGGGGACTGAAGCTTTCTTT. The chain carries TRBV28 and TRBJ1-1; D might be TRBD1 (6 bases). Germline CDR1 and CDR2: MDHEN and SYDVKM. V was pared by 7 bases and J by 5 bases, with 17 bases between. CDR3 size: 14 residues.

A word on this clone: This same CDR3 is encoded by further DNA sequences in the sample. Written as DNA, the CDR3 is TGTGCCAGCAGTTTAAGGGGGTCGACTGAAGCTTTCTTT. The encoded protein is CASSLRGSTEAFF. This chain links TRBV27 with TRBJ1-1, with a tentative D call TRBD1 (6 bases). The germline gives CDR1 MNHEY, CDR2 SMNVEV (reference sequence). V lost 2 bases to trimming and J lost 5 bases, with 9 bases between them. CDR3 size: 13 residues.

J is TRBJ1-6 and V is TRBV27, with D possibly matching TRBD1 (5 bases). Between the trimmed V and J ends, which lost 8 bases and 4 bases, there was a span of 6 bases. The germline CDR1 and CDR2 sequences are MNHEY and SMNVEV (reference sequence). CDR3 length: 12 amino acids. DNA of the CDR3: TGTGCCAGCGGACAATATAATTCACCCCTCCACTTT. Protein product: CASGQYNSPLHF.

The rearrangement uses TRBV5-1 and TRBJ1-1; TRBD1 agrees at 10 bases. The CDR3 runs 13 residues. Germline assignment: CDR1 SGHRS and CDR2 YFSETQ. The V segment lost 4 bases and the J segment 10 bases; nucleotides outside the gene matches: 7. The CDR3 DNA reads TGCGCCAGCAGCCCAGGACAGGGGGGCGGAGCTTTCTTT. Its protein is CASSPGQGGGAFF.

The rearrangement links TRBV18 to TRBJ2-7; 11 bases map to TRBD1. CDR3 size: 16 residues. Trimming took 3 bases from V and 5 from J; bases not matched to a gene: 9. Looked up from germline, CDR1 is KGHSH and CDR2 is LQKENI. The CDR3 DNA follows: TGTGCCAGCTCACCGATACCGGGACAGGGGGTCCACGAGCAGTACTTC. Translated: CASSPIPGQGVHEQYF.

Only a few counts were recorded for this clone. The chain joins TRBV9 to TRBJ2-6; 7 bases align to TRBD1. The germline V gene has CDR1 SGDLS and CDR2 YYNGEE. The CDR3 is 20 amino acids. V lost 3 bases to trimming and J lost 1 base; unmatched junction nucleotides: 16. The CDR3 sequence: CASSAPGRGSSNSGANVLTF. The DNA of the CDR3 is TGTGCCAGCAGCGCCCCCGGCAGGGGGTCGAGCAATTCTGGGGCCAACGTCCTGACTTTC. Based on the CDR3 plus reference TRBV9 and TRBJ2-6, the full variable domain is DSGVTQTPKHLITATGQRVTLRCSPRSGDLSVYWYQQSLDQGLQFLIQYYNGEERAKGNILERFSAQQFPDLHSELNLSSLELGDSALYFCASSAPGRGSSNSGANVLTFGAGSRLTVL.

The chain recombines TRBV4-3 with TRBJ2-5; no reliable D call. The J call could be wrong; TRBJ2-7 is a better fit for the DNA end. CDR1 LGHNA and CDR2 YSLEER come from the germline V gene. The CDR3 extends over 13 amino acids. The CDR3 sequence is CASSQELNYEQYF. CDR3 DNA sequence: TGCGCCAGCAGCCAAGAATTGAACTACGAGCAGTACTTC.

This sequence joins TRBV5-1 and TRBJ2-3; possible D gene TRBD2, 6 bases. The V gene's germline CDR1 is SGHRS and CDR2 YFSETQ. V was pared by 0 bases and J by 4 bases, with 12 bases between. This CDR3 has 15 residues. CDR3 loop: CASSLEGGRSDTQYF. CDR3 nucleotide sequence: TGCGCCAGCAGCTTGGAAGGAGGGAGGTCAGATACGCAGTATTTT.

This clone was seen more than once but under ten times. This sequence joins TRBV10-1 and TRBJ2-2; maybe TRBD2 (6 bases). The CDR3 sequence is 17 residues long. The V end lost 2 bases, the J end lost 5 bases, and 18 bases lay between the germline ends. Germline-derived CDR1 and CDR2 are WNHNN and SYGVQD (reference sequence). The CDR3 nucleotides are TGCGCCAGCAGTGAGAATGGGGGGATTCACCCGACCGGGGAGCTGTTTTTT. It specifies CASSENGGIHPTGELFF.